A single sample gave rise to the 16 T cell receptor beta chains below, sequenced in a study of radiotherapy plus CTLA-4 blockade in lung cancer. TCRdb's copy holds only in-frame clones and misses some; the assay was immunoSEQ multiplex PCR. The sample has 81,000 or so clones, over 75% seen once; the top ten hold about 15%. The starting material was peripheral blood, obtained from a patient treated with radiotherapy plus ipilimumab. These receptors came from a human donor with non-small cell lung cancer that progressed on radiotherapy plus ipilimumab.

This chain joins TRBV7-2 and TRBJ2-7, with D possibly TRBD2 on 6 matching bases. The CDR3 extends over 15 amino acids. V was shortened by 1 base and J by 0 bases, with 10 bases between the two germline ends. The germline gives CDR1 SGHTA, CDR2 FQGNSA. Here the CDR3 reads CASSLEEGRSYEQYF. CDR3 in DNA: TGTGCCAGCAGCTTAGAGGAGGGGCGCTCCTACGAGCAGTACTTC.

Concerning this clone itself: No conserved phenylalanine or tryptophan is present at the end of the CDR3, so a read error is the likely explanation. This chain joins TRBV4-2 and TRBJ1-1; a weak D match, TRBD1 (6 bases). Trimming removed 0 bases at V and 0 bases at J, with 17 bases between. Germline V gene data show CDR1 as LGHNA and CDR2 as YNFKEQ. The CDR3 contains 18 residues. Here the CDR3 reads CASSQDSVGAVMNTEAFL. DNA of the CDR3: TGTGCCAGCAGCCAAGATTCCGTGGGGGCGGTGATGAACACTGAAGCTTTCCTT.

In the case of this clone: One junction end does not reproduce the germline sequence, and a read error may be involved. The genes are TRBV6-9 and TRBJ2-5, with TRBD2 matching over 8 bases. The CDR3 contains 12 residues. Looked up from germline, CDR1 is MNHGY and CDR2 is SVAAGI. In DNA, the CDR3 is TGTGCCAGCAGTTACCCGGGGGGGGCTTGGCACTTC. This encodes CASSYPGGAWHF.

The genes are TRBV5-6 and TRBJ1-3, with 10 bases identical to TRBD1. The CDR3 contains 18 residues. Per germline, CDR1 SGHDT and CDR2 YYEEEE. V was pared by 4 bases and J by 0 bases, with 10 bases of the junction left unmatched. The CDR3 nucleotides are TGTGCCAGCAGCAGGGACAGGGGAGGGTGGTCCTCTGGAAACACCATATATTTT. This translates into CASSRDRGGWSSGNTIYF.

This clone has a handful of counts. This chain links TRBV5-8 with TRBJ1-6, with D perhaps TRBD1 (5 bases). The CDR3 consists of 14 residues. V shed 4 bases and J shed 7 bases, with 12 bases lying between them. Germline-derived CDR1 and CDR2 are SGHTS and YDEGEE. CDR3 loop: CASSVGRTNSPLHF. CDR3 DNA: TGTGCCAGCAGCGTGGGACGGACGAATTCACCCCTCCACTTT.

The rearrangement uses TRBV9 and TRBJ1-3; possible D gene TRBD1, 6 bases. Germline CDR1 is SGDLS and CDR2 is YYNGEE. V shed 4 bases and J shed 4 bases, with 15 bases lying between them. This CDR3 has 15 amino acids. The CDR3 region is CASSPKAGDGNTIYF. DNA for the CDR3: TGTGCCAGCAGCCCTAAAGCAGGGGACGGAAACACCATATATTTT.

This sequence joins TRBV9 and TRBJ2-7, with D possibly being TRBD1 (7 bases). The V and J ends lost 2 bases and 1 base respectively, with 10 bases between them. The CDR3 contains 14 residues. The germline V gene encodes CDR1 SGDLS and CDR2 YYNGEE. The CDR3 nucleotides are TGTGCCAGCAGCGTGGGGGGACAGTCCTACGAGCAGTACTTC. Protein sequence: CASSVGGQSYEQYF.

The chain carries TRBV4-2 and TRBJ1-1, with D hard to call. Trimming cost V 0 bases and J 1 base, with 9 bases left between them. CDR1 and CDR2 (germline): LGHNA, YNFKEQ. CDR3 length: 15 residues. The chain's CDR3 is CASSQDRHRNTEAFF. DNA of the CDR3: TGTGCCAGCAGCCAAGATCGCCACAGGAACACTGAAGCTTTCTTT.

As DNA, the CDR3 is TGTGCCAGCAGCCCTACAGGGCCCACTGAAGCTTTCTTT. It is translated as CASSPTGPTEAFF. This chain links TRBV7-8 with TRBJ1-1, with D possibly TRBD1 on 6 matching bases. Germline V gene data show CDR1 as SGHVS and CDR2 as FQNEAQ. The length of the CDR3 is 13 residues. Trimming removed 5 bases at V and 4 bases at J, with 11 bases between.

This chain uses TRBV7-9 with TRBJ2-5; D is tentatively TRBD1 or TRBD2 (5 bases each). The V gene lost 7 bases and the J gene lost 6 bases, with 18 bases spanning the gap. The CDR3 sequence is 14 residues long. Germline CDR1 and CDR2: SEHNR and FQNEAQ (reference sequence). This CDR3 reads CASKIGDVGQTQYF. The CDR3 DNA reads as TGTGCCAGCAAGATCGGGGACGTCGGTCAGACCCAGTACTTC.

The V and J genes are TRBV4-1 and TRBJ2-1, with TRBD2 as a possible D gene (5 bases). CDR3 length: 18 amino acids. V was trimmed by 0 bases and J by 2 bases, leaving 17 bases between them. Germline lookup yields CDR1 MGHRA and CDR2 YSYEKL. The DNA for the CDR3 is TGCGCCAGCAGCCAAGACCCAGCACGGGGAGTTCCCTACAATGAGCAGTTCTTC. Amino acid sequence: CASSQDPARGVPYNEQFF.

The V gene is TRBV11-3, the J gene TRBJ2-7; 11 nucleotides line up with TRBD2. The V gene end was trimmed by 5 bases and the J gene end by 11 bases; junction bases not matched to a gene: 14. CDR1 and CDR2 from the germline V gene are SGHNT and YENEEA. This CDR3 is built from 15 residues. The CDR3: CASSRTGTSGTREYF. The CDR3 DNA is TGTGCCAGCAGCCGAACCGGGACTAGCGGTACGAGGGAGTACTTC. The whole variable domain, remainder taken from reference TRBV11-3 and TRBJ2-7, is EAGVVQSPRYKIIEKKQPVAFWCNPISGHNTLYWYLQNLGQGPELLIRYENEEAVDDSQLPKDRFSAERLKGVDSTLKIQPAELGDSAVYLCASSRTGTSGTREYFGPGTRLTVT.

This chain links TRBV12-2 with TRBJ1-3; the table's D call TRBD1 went unverified against the DNA. TRBV12-2 is given as a pseudogene. The CDR3 runs 15 residues. This chain's CDR3 is CASRQDRALSNTIYF. The DNA of the CDR3 is TGTGCAAGTCGACAGGACAGGGCTTTGTCAAACACCATATATTTT.

This chain connects TRBV5-8 to TRBJ1-5, with D hard to call. Germline-derived CDR1 and CDR2 are SGHTS and YDEGEE. Trimming removed 5 bases from V and 4 bases from J, with 7 bases in between. This CDR3 is built from 12 residues. The CDR3 sequence is CASRQINQPQHF. The CDR3 DNA follows: TGTGCCAGCAGACAGATTAATCAGCCCCAGCATTTT.

This clone has a handful of counts. V is TRBV27 and J is TRBJ1-2, with D perhaps matching TRBD1 (5 bases). This CDR3 comprises 15 residues. V was pared by 5 bases and J by 3 bases, with 16 bases between. CDR1 and CDR2 from the germline V gene are MNHEY and SMNVEV (reference sequence). CDR3 loop: CASSLRAHLDYGYTF. CDR3 coding DNA: TGTGCCAGCAGTCTCAGGGCCCATTTGGACTATGGCTACACCTTC.

The chain joins TRBV29-1 to TRBJ2-7; TRBD1 aligns across 8 bases. Germline trimming cut 0 bases from V and 4 bases from J; bases unmatched to any gene: 11. The CDR3 loop spans 16 amino acids. Germline-derived CDR1 and CDR2 are SQVTM and ANQGSEA. The CDR3 sequence: CSVEDQAGTGIYEQYF. As DNA, the CDR3 is TGCAGCGTTGAAGACCAGGCCGGGACAGGTATTTACGAGCAGTACTTC.